This TCR beta chain originates from a study of OX40 agonist ivuxolimab in advanced cancers. Overall study: Each dose-escalation patient presented with hepatocellular carcinoma, melanoma, renal cell or head and neck cancer.

Data came from immunoSEQ multiplex PCR; TCRdb stores just in-frame clones and leaves some out. Of about 25,000 clones detected, 80% to 90% appear once; the ten largest clones hold over 12%. CDR1 and CDR2 (germline): GTSNPN, SVGIG (reference sequence). This CDR3 contains 16 residues. Trimming took off 4 bases at V and 4 bases at J, with 17 bases between the two ends. This chain links TRBV30 with TRBJ2-6; perhaps TRBD1 as D (6 bases). This material consisted of CD4+ or CD8+ T cells sorted from blood, taken in a trial of the OX40 agonist ivuxolimab. This receptor was taken from an adult with an advanced solid tumor such as melanoma, head and neck, liver or kidney cancer. CDR3 in amino acids: CAWTPRWGQGANVLTF. DNA of the CDR3: TGTGCCTGGACCCCGCGATGGGGGCAAGGGGCCAACGTCCTGACTTTC.